The source of this T cell receptor (beta chain) is a study of shared T cell receptors in the human thymus. Deletions cut 0 bases from V and 0 bases from J, with 12 bases between. From germline, CDR1 is KGHSH and CDR2 LQKENI. This CDR3 comprises 16 residues. Profiled with immunoSEQ multiplex PCR; TCRdb holds only in-frame clones, not every one. Here the sample spans approximately 490,000 clones, around 78% being singletons. These data also featured in a second study, about human thymus T cells.

The TCR comes from a boy in the first two years of life with a congenital heart defect. Sequencing was done on a sample of thymocytes. The chain links TRBV18 to TRBJ2-7, with D maybe TRBD2 (6 bases). For the CDR3, the DNA is TGTGCCAGCTCACCACCGCGGGGCCGCCTCTCCTACGAGCAGTACTTC. Protein sequence: CASSPPRGRLSYEQYF.